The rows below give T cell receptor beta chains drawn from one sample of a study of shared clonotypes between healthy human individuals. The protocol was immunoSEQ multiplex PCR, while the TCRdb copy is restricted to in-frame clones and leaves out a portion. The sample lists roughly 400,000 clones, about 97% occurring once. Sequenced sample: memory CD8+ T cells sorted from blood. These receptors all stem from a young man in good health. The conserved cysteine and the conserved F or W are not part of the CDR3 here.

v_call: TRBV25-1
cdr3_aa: ATLNSGRRGETQY

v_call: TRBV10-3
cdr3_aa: AIRIDGTYEQY

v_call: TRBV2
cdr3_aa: ASSGLARDLGEQY

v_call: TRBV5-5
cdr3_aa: ASSLFGKGNTIY

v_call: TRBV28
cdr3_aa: ASSLGAGTGHYEQY

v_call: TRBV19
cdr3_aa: ASTQGHAAF

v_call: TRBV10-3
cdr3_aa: AIRKTSGTDTQY

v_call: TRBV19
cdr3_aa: ASSIGTSGRNEQF

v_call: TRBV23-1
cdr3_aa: ASSRFQCGTGSYGYT

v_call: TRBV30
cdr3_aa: AWSSGGGWDEQF

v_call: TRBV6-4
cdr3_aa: ASSAQTVSYEQY

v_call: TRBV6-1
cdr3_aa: ASSDDYEQY

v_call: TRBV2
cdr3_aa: ASSTYRDGYGYT

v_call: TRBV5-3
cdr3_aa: ARSLARDEQY

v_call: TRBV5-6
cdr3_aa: ASSLESSGNTIY

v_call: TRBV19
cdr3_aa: ASSRQGLNEQF

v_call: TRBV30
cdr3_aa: AWNGNWGFGNTIY

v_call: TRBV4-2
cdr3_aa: ASSHYRLAGELF

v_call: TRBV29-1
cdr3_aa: SVPTSGSSYNEQF

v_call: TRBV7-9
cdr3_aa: ASSQMGNEQF

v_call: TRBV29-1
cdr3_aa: SVQNQGVTPYEQY

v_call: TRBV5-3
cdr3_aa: ARSWDPNSPLH

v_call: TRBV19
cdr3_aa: ASKKTRDRANEKLF

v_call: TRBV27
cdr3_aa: ASSLSREGTGELF

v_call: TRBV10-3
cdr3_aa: ATARGPGANVLT

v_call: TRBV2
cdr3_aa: ARGGFGTDTQY

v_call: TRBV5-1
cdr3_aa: ASSMAGGNTIY

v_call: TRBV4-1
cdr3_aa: ASSWGGTNTEAF

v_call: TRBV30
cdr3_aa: AWSGGAGNEKLF

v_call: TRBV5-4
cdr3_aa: ASSLVPRDGEQF

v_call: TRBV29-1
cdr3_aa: SATDRGQETQY

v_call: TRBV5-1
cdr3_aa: ASSPLAPGGASKNIQY

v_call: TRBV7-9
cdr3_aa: ASSFVGRAEETQY

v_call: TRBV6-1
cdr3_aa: ASSEGLTYEQY

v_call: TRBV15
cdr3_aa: ATSRDQGAPIYGYT

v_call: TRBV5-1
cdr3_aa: ASSLEGRSTDTQY

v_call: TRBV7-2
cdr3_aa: ASSPSSYNEQF

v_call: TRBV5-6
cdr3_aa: ASSKGSGYGYT

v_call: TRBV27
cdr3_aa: ASSFRKPGTSRQETQY

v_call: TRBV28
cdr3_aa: ASSPDGFPLQETQY

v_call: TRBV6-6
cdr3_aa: ASSYSPGLGF

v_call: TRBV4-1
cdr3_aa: ASSQDTKRELF

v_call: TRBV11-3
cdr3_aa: ASSLGGGGPRNEQF

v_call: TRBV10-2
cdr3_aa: ASSASEETQY

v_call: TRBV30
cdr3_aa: AWSRPRETQY

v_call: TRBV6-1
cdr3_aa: ASSERPDTQY

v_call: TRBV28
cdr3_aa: ASSLLLYNEQF

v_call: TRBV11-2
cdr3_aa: ASSPPRAGGDLGYEQY

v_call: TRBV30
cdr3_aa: AWSEQVGTQY

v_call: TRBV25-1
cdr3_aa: ASSVSGNEQF

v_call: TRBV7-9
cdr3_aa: ASSFGPSSYNEQF

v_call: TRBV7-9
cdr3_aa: ASSGGTTYEQY

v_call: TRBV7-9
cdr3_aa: ASILDRAETQY